This TCR beta chain was sequenced for a study of blood T cell repertoires in COVID-19. Assay: immunoSEQ multiplex PCR; the TCRdb copy retains only in-frame clones and omits some. The table includes tens of thousands of clones, around 80% detected once. V dropped 5 bases and J dropped 1; count of bases not matched to a gene: 16. Germline CDR1 SGHRS, CDR2 YFSETQ. The CDR3 consists of 19 residues. This chain uses TRBV5-1 with TRBJ2-7, with 12 bases matching TRBD2. Sequences were obtained from peripheral blood. The sequence was collected from a man aged 60 to 75 with acute or convalescent COVID-19. The CDR3: CASSWGASGRAGESYEQYF. Written as DNA, the CDR3 is TGCGCCAGCAGTTGGGGGGCTAGCGGGAGGGCCGGAGAGTCCTACGAGCAGTACTTC.